The 9 T cell receptor beta chains below were found in one sample sequenced in a study of cytomegalovirus exposure and HLA in healthy donors. TCRdb keeps only in-frame clones here, not all; method: immunoSEQ multiplex PCR. The sample contains about 120,000 clones, roughly 86% of which appear only once. The sequenced sample consisted of PBMCs. The source of these receptors is a man between 18 and 29 years old in good health and CMV-seronegative.

This clone was recorded once. The sample carries other DNA sequences with the same CDR3. As DNA, the CDR3 is TGCGCCAGCAGCCCGCGGGGAGGGAACACTGAAGCTTTCTTT. Translated, it gives CASSPRGGNTEAFF. The chain couples TRBV5-1 to TRBJ1-1; no definite D call. The CDR3 runs 14 residues. Germline-derived CDR1 and CDR2 are SGHRS and YFSETQ. V was clipped by 4 bases and J by 1 base, with 11 bases between them.

The J gene is TRBJ2-7, the V gene TRBV5-5; TRBD1 matches 8 bases. CDR3 length: 15 residues. Germline loops: CDR1 SGHKS, CDR2 YYEKEE (reference sequence). Trimming cost V 2 bases and J 3 bases; bases outside gene matches: 7. The DNA of the CDR3 is TGTGCCAGCAGCTTTCCCAGGGGGCCCCTCTACGAGCAGTACTTC. Its protein is CASSFPRGPLYEQYF.

The CDR3 DNA reads TGTGCCAGCAGCTTAGCGAATGGGGGCTCGGTAGCTTTCTTT. Its translation is CASSLANGGSVAFF. The chain links TRBV7-9 to TRBJ1-1; tentatively, D is TRBD1 (6 bases). V lost 0 bases and J 10 bases, leaving 15 bases between the germline ends. The CDR3 is made up of 14 amino acids. Germline V gene sequence: CDR1 SEHNR, CDR2 FQNEAQ (reference sequence).

This sequence joins TRBV4-2 and TRBJ1-4; perhaps TRBD1 as D (5 bases). The length of the CDR3 is 14 residues. CDR1 and CDR2 (germline): LGHNA, YNFKEQ. The V and J ends lost 4 bases and 5 bases respectively, with 11 bases between them. In nucleotides, the CDR3 is TGTGCCAGCAGCCCCCCAGGGCGGAATGAAAAACTGTTTTTT. This translates into CASSPPGRNEKLFF.

This clone was observed a single time. V usage is TRBV5-1 and J usage is TRBJ1-6, with 7 positions matching TRBD1. The CDR3 spans 15 residues. Germline V gives CDR1 SGHRS, CDR2 YFSETQ. With V trimmed by 4 bases and J by 2 bases, 3 bases remained unmatched. CDR3 in DNA: TGCGCCAGCAGCCTAGGACAGGCCTATAATTCACCCCTCCACTTT. Translating it yields CASSLGQAYNSPLHF.

In DNA form, the CDR3 reads TGTGCCAGCAGCTTAGGATCAGGGAACGCCTATGGCTACACCTTC. It translates to CASSLGSGNAYGYTF. The V and J genes are TRBV7-2 and TRBJ1-2, with D maybe TRBD1 (5 bases). Trimming removed 1 base at V and 4 bases at J, with 13 bases between. The CDR3 runs 15 residues. The germline CDR1 and CDR2 sequences are SGHTA and FQGNSA. Complete variable domain (other parts from reference TRBV7-2 and TRBJ1-2): GAGVSQSPSNKVTEKGKDVELRCDPISGHTALYWYRQSLGQGLEFLIYFQGNSAPDKSGLPSDRFSAERTGGSVSTLTIQRTQQEDSAVYLCASSLGSGNAYGYTFGSGTRLTVV.

In DNA, the CDR3 is TGCGCCAGCAGCCAAGATATGCGGAGTTCTTTTGACACTGAAGCTTTCTTT. Translating it yields CASSQDMRSSFDTEAFF. This chain uses TRBV4-1 with TRBJ1-1, with unresolved D. V shed 0 bases and J shed 3 bases, with 17 bases lying between them. The CDR3 sequence is 17 residues long. Germline V gene data show CDR1 as MGHRA and CDR2 as YSYEKL.

The genes are TRBV7-9 and TRBJ2-2; tentative D call: TRBD2 (6 bases). The length of the CDR3 is 15 residues. Germline CDR1 is SEHNR and CDR2 is FQNEAQ (reference sequence). The CDR3 nucleotides are TGTGCTAACCCCCCGGGACTCTCTAAGGCCGGGGAGCTGTTTTTT. This sequence encodes CANPPGLSKAGELFF.

The rearrangement joins TRBV6-8 to TRBJ2-5, with TRBD2 matching over 9 bases. CDR1 and CDR2 from the germline V gene are MNHGY and SAAAGT. V lost 10 bases and J lost 5; bases outside the gene matches: 14. The CDR3 length is 15 residues. Here the CDR3 reads CAIEDAGGPFETQYF. The CDR3 nucleotides are TGTGCCATCGAAGACGCGGGAGGGCCTTTCGAGACCCAGTACTTC.